This is a list of T cell receptor beta chains from one sample in a study of blood T cell repertoires in COVID-19. Assay used: immunoSEQ multiplex PCR; TCRdb lists only in-frame clones, some missing. The data contain 350,000 to 450,000 clones, over 75% of them singletons. Source material: peripheral blood. The origin of the receptors is a middle-aged woman with COVID-19, enrolled during active disease. The CDR3 runs from the conserved cysteine through the conserved F or W. Fields, in order: V gene, D gene, J gene, clone size, CDR3 protein, CDR3 DNA. A D gene is named only where the DNA matches it firmly. Rows may omit the clone size; those that give it use once, few, many or a size class.

TRBV28,TRBD1,TRBJ2-7,few,CASSRSGTGAYEQYF,TGTGCCAGCAGTCGATCCGGGACAGGAGCCTACGAGCAGTACTTC
TRBV2,NA,TRBJ1-5,NA,CASSYGGGAEPQHF,TGTGCCAGCAGTTACGGGGGGGGCGCGGAGCCCCAGCATTTT
TRBV11-3,TRBD1,TRBJ2-2,NA,CASSLDRDREATGELFF,TGTGCCAGCAGCTTAGACCGGGACAGGGAGGCCACCGGGGAGCTGTTTTTT
TRBV9,NA,TRBJ1-5,NA,CASSVDARNQPQHF,TGTGCCAGCAGCGTAGATGCCAGGAATCAGCCCCAGCATTTT
TRBV9,NA,TRBJ2-2,NA,CASSVGGGLSTRELFF,TGTGCCAGCAGCGTAGGGGGAGGACTCAGCACCCGGGAGCTGTTTTTT
TRBV7-8,NA,TRBJ2-7,few,CASSLGGILDRTYEQYF,TGTGCCAGCAGCCTGGGCGGCATTTTGGACAGAACCTACGAGCAGTACTTC
TRBV19,TRBD2,TRBJ2-1,NA,CASSIPPRTSGLSYNEQFF,TGTGCCAGTAGTATACCCCCCCGGACTAGCGGGTTATCCTACAATGAGCAGTTCTTC
TRBV15,TRBD1,TRBJ1-4,NA,CATSPKSGTGPNEKLFF,TGTGCCACCAGCCCAAAGTCGGGGACAGGACCCAATGAAAAACTGTTTTTT
TRBV7-2,TRBD1,TRBJ1-6,NA,CASSLKSGGSPLHF,TGTGCCAGCAGCTTAAAGTCAGGGGGTTCACCCCTCCACTTT
TRBV7-2,NA,TRBJ1-1,once,CASSPQGRTEAFF,TGTGCCAGCAGCCCACAGGGTAGGACTGAAGCTTTCTTT
TRBV6-2/TRBV6-3,NA,TRBJ1-2,few,CASSYTGYGYTF,TGTGCCAGCAGTTATACGGGTTATGGCTACACCTTC
TRBV7-6,NA,TRBJ2-3,once,CASSLTDGGTDTQYF,TGTGCCAGCAGCCTTACAGATGGCGGCACAGATACGCAGTATTTT
TRBV4-2,TRBD1,TRBJ2-7,NA,CASSQEHPGTGSSYEQYF,TGTGCCAGCAGCCAAGAACATCCCGGGACAGGAAGCTCCTACGAGCAGTACTTC
TRBV18,NA,TRBJ2-7,NA,CASSPRGYEQYF,TGTGCCAGCTCACCAAGGGGCTACGAGCAGTACTTC
TRBV28,TRBD1,TRBJ1-6,NA,CASSLQGALEPLHF,TGTGCCAGCAGTTTGCAGGGGGCGTTGGAGCCCCTCCACTTT